These 7 T cell receptor beta chains came from one sample sequenced in a study of T cell responses to AZD1222 COVID-19 vaccine. Repertoires were generated with immunoSEQ multiplex PCR, while TCRdb's copy carries only in-frame clones and drops some. In the table there are some 170,000 clones, about 89% of which are singletons. Sequencing was performed on peripheral blood, taken on day 0 of AZD1222 vaccination. The origin of the receptors is an adult in good health.

The chain is built from TRBV7-8 and TRBJ1-1; the D gene is possibly TRBD1 (5 bases). The CDR3 runs to 15 residues. Trimming removed 5 bases at V and 0 bases at J, with 13 bases between. The V gene's germline CDR1 is SGHVS and CDR2 FQNEAQ. Written as DNA, the CDR3 is TGTGCCAGCAGCCATACGACAGTCTTGAACACTGAAGCTTTCTTT. Translating it yields CASSHTTVLNTEAFF.

The rearrangement links TRBV10-2 to TRBJ1-1; D gene ambiguous. CDR3 length equals 13 residues. The germline V gene has CDR1 WSHSY and CDR2 SAAADI. Trimming took 4 bases from V and 1 from J, leaving 7 bases between them. The CDR3 loop is CASSVERNTEAFF. The CDR3 coding sequence is TGCGCCAGCAGTGTTGAGCGGAACACTGAAGCTTTCTTT.

J is TRBJ1-4 and V is TRBV2; D is unresolved. Trimming shortened V by 6 bases and J by 3 bases, and 11 bases separated the two germline ends. Germline CDR1 and CDR2: SNHLY and FYNNEI. CDR3 length equals 14 residues. CDR3 sequence: CASSKGRSNEKLFF. In nucleotides, the CDR3 is TGTGCCAGCAGCAAAGGACGATCTAATGAAAAACTGTTTTTT.

This chain uses TRBV6-2 or TRBV6-3 with TRBJ2-1; D is uncertain. From germline, CDR1 is MNHEY and CDR2 SVGEGT. CDR3 length: 13 amino acids. Trimming pared 2 bases from V and 4 bases from J, leaving 6 bases between. The chain's CDR3 is CASSYINYNEQFF. The CDR3 coding sequence is TGTGCCAGCAGTTACATCAATTACAATGAGCAGTTCTTC.

CDR3 in amino acids: CASSLNRLQETQYF. CDR3 DNA: TGTGCCAGCAGCTTAAATCGCCTCCAAGAGACCCAGTACTTC. The rearrangement joins TRBV7-2 to TRBJ2-5; D gene unclear. Germline loops: CDR1 SGHTA, CDR2 FQGNSA. Trimming cost V 2 bases and J 1 base, with 8 bases left between them. This CDR3 is built from 14 residues.

V is TRBV3-1 (or the pseudogene TRBV3-2) and J is TRBJ1-5; the D gene is possibly TRBD1 (6 bases). Germline V gives CDR1 LGHDT, CDR2 YNNKEL (reference sequence). V lost 4 bases to trimming and J lost 3 bases, with 13 bases between them. This CDR3 has 15 residues. The CDR3 DNA is TGTGCCAGCAGCCCTACAGGGAGCCCCAATCAGCCCCAGCATTTT. Protein sequence: CASSPTGSPNQPQHF.

The chain links TRBV28 to TRBJ2-7; 10 positions agree with TRBD1. The CDR3 spans 15 residues. V lost 5 bases, J lost 7 bases, and 11 bases stayed unmatched. CDR1 MDHEN and CDR2 SYDVKM come from the germline V gene. CDR3 nucleotides: TGTGCCAGCAGTCCGCGGGACAGGGGCTTAGATGAGCAGTACGTC. Amino acid sequence: CASSPRDRGLDEQYV.